The clone carrying this TCR beta chain was seen just once. Its antigen is unknown. The data were produced by immunoSEQ multiplex PCR, yet TCRdb's version contains in-frame clones alone and is incomplete. The sample carries tens of thousands of clones, over 75% recorded once. The data derive from a study of OX40 agonist ivuxolimab in advanced cancers. Study-level information: Every 2 weeks, ivuxolimab was infused into the patients intravenously at between 0.01 and 10 mg/kg. Whole-study results and caveats: Blood T cells, both CD4+ and CD8+, expanded clonally by week 6 at 0.1 to 3.0 mg/kg.

The TCR was taken from an adult with an advanced solid tumor such as melanoma, head and neck, liver or kidney cancer. The sample consisted of CD4+ or CD8+ T cells sorted from blood, taken in a trial of the OX40 agonist ivuxolimab.

CDR3 residues: CASSIWSDYGYTF. The DNA of the CDR3 is TGTGCCAGTAGTATATGGTCAGACTATGGCTACACCTTC. The chain joins TRBV19 to TRBJ1-2; D uncertain. CDR1 LNHDA and CDR2 SQIVND come from the germline V gene (reference sequence). CDR3 length: 13 amino acids. The ends were cut back, 2 bases at V and 3 bases at J, with 7 bases in the middle.